The entry below gives a single T cell receptor beta chain sequence along with its context. This sample was included in a study of blood T cell repertoires in COVID-19. The overall study: Sites in the United States, Italy and Spain provided acute and convalescent COVID-19 samples. The analysed material was cDNA or gDNA that came from T cells, B-cell-depleted T cells, or PBMCs.

V lost 7 bases and J lost 2, with 6 bases in between. The CDR3 sequence is 12 residues long. CDR1 is SGHVS and CDR2 is FQNEAQ in the germline V gene. Original data processing: It was from reference gene primer amplification that nucleated cell counts were estimated. Profiling relied on immunoSEQ multiplex PCR, and the TCRdb table lists in-frame clones only, not all of them. D and trimming come from the DNA, and the V and J calls and clone size come from that table. The data show tens of thousands of clones, with approximately 85% seen just once and 14% to 15% held by the top ten. The sample consisted of peripheral blood. The source of this sequence is a human donor in a cohort sampled during active COVID-19. The rearrangement uses TRBV7-8 and TRBJ2-1, with unresolved D. The CDR3 reads CASNEPYNEQFF. The CDR3 DNA follows: TGTGCCAGCAACGAGCCCTACAATGAGCAGTTCTTC.